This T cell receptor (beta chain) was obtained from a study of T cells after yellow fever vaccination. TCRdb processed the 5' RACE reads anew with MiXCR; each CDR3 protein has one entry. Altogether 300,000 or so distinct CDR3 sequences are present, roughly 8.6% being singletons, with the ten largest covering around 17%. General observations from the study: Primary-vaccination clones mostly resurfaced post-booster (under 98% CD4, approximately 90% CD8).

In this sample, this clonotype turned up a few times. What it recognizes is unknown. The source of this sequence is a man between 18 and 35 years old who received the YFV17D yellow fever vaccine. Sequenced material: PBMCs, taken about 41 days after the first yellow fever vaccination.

CDR3: CSARGTGSNYGYTF. CDR3 bases: TGCAGTGCTAGGGGGACAGGGTCGAACTATGGCTACACCTTC. This chain connects TRBV20-1 to TRBJ1-2; 9 bases line up with TRBD1. The germline CDR1 and CDR2 sequences are DFQATT and SNEGSKA (reference sequence). The V segment lost 3 bases and the J segment 2 bases; nucleotides outside the gene matches: 4. The CDR3 spans 14 residues.